This T cell receptor beta chain is drawn from a study of chemoradiotherapy in HPV16-positive cancers. The overall study: Candidate HPV-specific T-cell clones and common TCR motifs came from functional assays in two HPV16-positive patients. Points from the study as a whole: Only two HPV16-positive patients supplied the functional HPV-specificity definition. Candidate HPV-specific clones and E7-related TCR motifs grew in tumor during treatment.

Over chemoradiotherapy, repertoires were sampled more than once. A remark on this clone: Its antigen remains unknown.

Sequencing was performed with immunoSEQ multiplex PCR; in TCRdb, only in-frame clones are kept and a portion is missing. The sample shows 900 or so clones, under 80% of them seen only once. V dropped 5 bases and J dropped 3 bases, with 11 bases sitting between them. The CDR3 has 14 amino acids. The germline gives CDR1 SGHDT, CDR2 YYEEEE. J is TRBJ1-4 and V is TRBV5-6, with a possible D match to TRBD1 (6 bases). The receptor was isolated from a human donor with HPV-associated anogenital cancer. The specimen comprised tumor tissue, sampled from a patient who underwent chemoradiotherapy. The DNA for the CDR3 is TGTGCCAGCAGTCTAAGGGGGGCTAATGAAAAACTGTTTTTT. Amino acids: CASSLRGANEKLFF.